One and the same sample provided the 30 T cell receptor beta chains below, sequenced in a study of CD8+CD57+ T cells in acquired aplastic anemia (dated by TCRdb to about 2018). TCRdb shows the sequencer as Illumina HiSeq 2000. Genomic DNA was used as template for profiling of TCR beta VDJ combinations and CDR3 sequences. TCRdb trimmed public reads at Q25 via fastp, called clones via MiXCR and kept in-frame beta chains. Entries that share a CDR3 protein sequence are merged under the most common genes and DNA. This sample holds 200,000 to 250,000 distinct CDR3 sequences; 60% to 80% were observed only once. About 60% of the sample is in the top ten clones. Expansion of CD8+CD57+ cells had been shown by flow cytometry in the patients chosen for sequencing. The sequencing sample was made of sorted CD4+, CD8+, or CD8+CD57+ T cells (not recorded which) from PBMCs. Receptors originate from a human donor with aplastic anemia.

V gene TRBV10-3 combines with J gene TRBJ2-5; D gene ambiguous. Trimming pared 2 bases from V and 6 bases from J, leaving 7 bases between. CDR3 length: 12 amino acids. From germline, CDR1 is ENHRY and CDR2 SYGVKD. This CDR3 is CAISERDKTQYF. CDR3 coding DNA: TGTGCCATCAGTGAGAGAGATAAGACCCAGTACTTC.

This clonotype was seen a few times. This rearrangement joins TRBV7-9 to TRBJ2-7; D perhaps matches TRBD2 (6 bases). CDR1 is SEHNR and CDR2 is FQNEAQ in the germline V gene (reference sequence). This CDR3 is built from 15 residues. V lost 1 base and J 3 bases, leaving 13 bases between the germline ends. The CDR3 spells CASSLEEGLRYEQYF. CDR3 in DNA: TGTGCCAGCAGCTTAGAGGAGGGGCTACGCTACGAGCAGTACTTC.

V gene TRBV20-1 combines with J gene TRBJ1-6; D may be TRBD1 (6 bases). Looked up from germline, CDR1 is DFQATT and CDR2 is SNEGSKA (reference sequence). The CDR3 extends over 15 amino acids. Trimming removed 2 bases from V and 7 bases from J, with 15 bases in between. CDR3 bases: TGCAGTGCTAGATTGCGGGGGGCCAAGAATTCACCCCTCCACTTT. Amino acid sequence: CSARLRGAKNSPLHF.

The chain carries TRBV7-3 and TRBJ2-3, with 7 nucleotides matching TRBD2. The CDR3 contains 14 residues. Germline V gene data show CDR1 as SGHTA and CDR2 as FQGTGA. V dropped 4 bases and J dropped 2; count of bases not matched to a gene: 3. CDR3 residues: CASSSTSLTDTQYF. In DNA, the CDR3 is TGTGCCAGCAGCTCGACTAGCCTCACAGATACGCAGTATTTT. The full variable domain, in which reference TRBV7-3 and TRBJ2-3 provide the parts outside the CDR3, is GAGVSQTPSNKVTEKGKYVELRCDPISGHTALYWYRQSLGQGPEFLIYFQGTGAADDSGLPNDRFFAVRPEGSVSTLKIQRTERGDSAVYLCASSSTSLTDTQYFGPGTRLTVL.

CDR3 in amino acids: CSARAPGLARETQYF. CDR3 sequence (DNA): TGCAGTGCTAGAGCTCCCGGACTAGCGAGGGAGACCCAGTACTTC. The J gene is TRBJ2-5, the V gene TRBV20-1, with 9 bases aligning to TRBD2. The CDR3 runs 15 residues. Germline V gene lookup returns CDR1 DFQATT and CDR2 SNEGSKA (reference sequence). The ends lost 1 base at V and 5 bases at J; junction bases unmatched: 8.

The chain links TRBV24-1 to TRBJ2-1; 10 nucleotides match TRBD1. The CDR3 has 17 amino acids. With 7 bases clipped from V and 7 bases from J, the junction kept 15 bases outside the gene matches. CDR1 and CDR2 (germline): KGHDR, SFDVKD. As DNA, the CDR3 is TGTGCCACCAGGCGGGACAGGTCGGGACAGGGGTTGAATGAGCAGTTCTTC. Translated: CATRRDRSGQGLNEQFF.

As to this clonotype: The junction and the germline gene differ at one end; a read error may be behind it. The chain carries TRBV9 and TRBJ1-1; no definite D call. CDR1 and CDR2 (germline): SGDLS, YYNGEE. The CDR3 loop spans 16 amino acids. This CDR3 is CASSLGRIPMNTEAFF. The DNA for the CDR3 is TGCGCCAGCAGCTTGGGTCGGATCCCTATGAACACTGAAGCTTTCTTT.

This chain connects TRBV12-3 or TRBV12-4 to TRBJ2-3, with 7 bases fitting TRBD1. The CDR3 is 14 amino acids. J gave up 6 bases and V 6 bases, and 9 bases lay outside the gene matches. Written as DNA, the CDR3 is TGTGCCAGCAGCCCCGGGACAGCGTCCGATACGCAGTATTTT. Translating it yields CASSPGTASDTQYF.

The chain combines TRBV24-1 with TRBJ2-1, with TRBD2 matching over 11 bases. The germline CDR1 and CDR2 sequences are KGHDR and SFDVKD. CDR3 size: 17 residues. J was trimmed by 7 bases and V by 5 bases; bases with no gene match: 12. Here the CDR3 reads CATSGWTSGRTINEQFF. As DNA, the CDR3 is TGTGCCACCAGTGGTTGGACTAGCGGGCGGACTATTAATGAGCAGTTCTTC.

The J gene is TRBJ1-4, the V gene TRBV5-6; 10 bases are a match to TRBD1. The germline gives CDR1 SGHDT, CDR2 YYEEEE. Trimming took 4 bases from V and 1 from J; bases not matched to a gene: 4. The CDR3 covers 16 residues. CDR3 residues: CASSTWDRGTNEKLFF. The DNA of the CDR3 is TGTGCCAGCAGCACCTGGGACAGGGGAACTAATGAAAAACTGTTTTTT. Based on the CDR3 plus reference TRBV5-6 and TRBJ1-4, the full variable domain is DAGVTQSPTHLIKTRGQQVTLRCSPKSGHDTVSWYQQALGQGPQFIFQYYEEEERQRGNFPDRFSGHQFPNYSSELNVNALLLGDSALYLCASSTWDRGTNEKLFFGSGTQLSVL.

The J gene is TRBJ2-1, the V gene TRBV5-1, with 12 bases lining up with TRBD2. The CDR3 sequence is 17 residues long. The V gene end was trimmed by 4 bases and the J gene end by 7 bases; junction bases not matched to a gene: 12. The germline CDR1 and CDR2 sequences are SGHRS and YFSETQ. CDR3 sequence (DNA): TGCGCCAGCAGCCTCCCCAAACTAGCGGGAGGACTAAATGAGCAGTTCTTC. Residues: CASSLPKLAGGLNEQFF. The whole variable domain, filled in from reference TRBV5-1 and TRBJ2-1, reads KAGVTQTPRYLIKTRGQQVTLSCSPISGHRSVSWYQQTPGQGLQFLFEYFSETQRNKGNFPGRFSGRQFSNSRSEMNVSTLELGDSALYLCASSLPKLAGGLNEQFFGPGTRLTVL.

This chain joins TRBV2 and TRBJ2-5, with 8 bases fitting TRBD1. Gene TRBJ2-7 matches the end of the DNA better, so the J call may be wrong. The V gene's germline CDR1 is SNHLY and CDR2 FYNNEI. This CDR3 region has 13 residues. The CDR3: CASDPGGRNEQYF. The CDR3 coding sequence is TGTGCCAGCGACCCAGGGGGCAGGAACGAGCAGTACTTC.

This clonotype occurred many times. The J gene is TRBJ2-7, the V gene TRBV9; possible D gene TRBD2, 5 bases. The CDR3 runs to 14 residues. The V end lost 1 base, the J end lost 2 bases, and 10 bases lay between the germline ends. Germline V CDR1 and CDR2: SGDLS, YYNGEE. The CDR3: CASSVSVGAYEQYF. Here the CDR3 DNA reads TGTGCCAGCAGCGTATCCGTGGGAGCCTACGAGCAGTACTTC.

The CDR3: CASEEGGYQETQYF. CDR3 coding DNA: TGTGCCTCTGAAGAGGGGGGGTACCAAGAGACCCAGTACTTC. The chain has TRBV2 and TRBJ2-5; D perhaps matches TRBD2 (7 bases). This CDR3 has 14 residues. The germline V gene has CDR1 SNHLY and CDR2 FYNNEI. Deletions cut 11 bases from V and 0 bases from J, with 16 bases between.

Comments on this clonotype: Germline is not matched at one junction end, which may reflect a read error. The chain recombines TRBV7-7 with TRBJ2-7; TRBD2 is a possible D gene (5 bases). This CDR3 spans 14 amino acids. Germline loops: CDR1 SSHAT, CDR2 FNYEAQ (reference sequence). CDR3 sequence: CASSLAPGAYEQYF. The CDR3 region has the DNA TGTGCTAGCAGCTTAGCGCCCGGGGCCTACGAGCAGTACTTC.

This rearrangement joins TRBV24-1 to TRBJ2-1; tentative D call: TRBD2 (6 bases). Germline V lookup: CDR1 KGHDR, CDR2 SFDVKD. Trimming took off 2 bases at V and 6 bases at J, with 13 bases between the two ends. The CDR3 extends over 15 amino acids. The CDR3 here is CATSDSGLNGNEQFF. For the CDR3, the DNA is TGTGCCACCAGTGATTCAGGACTAAACGGCAATGAGCAGTTCTTC.

The V gene is TRBV19, the J gene TRBJ1-2; 9 bases map to TRBD1. Germline trimming cut 6 bases from V and 3 bases from J; bases unmatched to any gene: 5. Germline loops: CDR1 LNHDA, CDR2 SQIVND (reference sequence). CDR3 length equals 14 residues. The chain's CDR3 is CASRLDRGDYGYTF. CDR3 in DNA: TGTGCCAGTAGACTGGACAGGGGAGACTATGGCTACACCTTC.

This chain uses TRBV7-9 with TRBJ2-2; D could derive from TRBD1 or TRBD2 (6 bases each). Trimming took 1 base from V and 0 from J, leaving 15 bases between them. The CDR3 spans 18 residues. Per the germline V gene, CDR1 is SEHNR and CDR2 is FQNEAQ (reference sequence). CDR3 amino acids: CASSLVAGGGTNTGELFF. CDR3 in DNA: TGTGCCAGCAGCTTAGTGGCCGGGGGCGGAACGAACACCGGGGAGCTGTTTTTT.

The chain recombines TRBV20-1 with TRBJ1-2, with D hard to call. Deletions cut 0 bases from V and 14 bases from J, with 7 bases between. Per the germline V gene, CDR1 is DFQATT and CDR2 is SNEGSKA (reference sequence). This CDR3 has 9 amino acids. The chain's CDR3 is CSAREADTF. DNA of the CDR3: TGCAGTGCTAGAGAAGCAGATACCTTC.

This chain uses TRBV20-1 with TRBJ2-2; D possibly corresponds to TRBD1 (6 bases). V lost 0 bases and J lost 6, with 17 bases in between. Germline V gives CDR1 DFQATT, CDR2 SNEGSKA (reference sequence). The CDR3 contains 16 residues. In DNA form, the CDR3 reads TGCAGTGCTAGAGATCCTGCAGGGGACATAGCCGGGGAGCTGTTTTTT. This codes for CSARDPAGDIAGELFF.

The chain uses TRBV5-6 and TRBJ2-2; a possible D gene is TRBD2 (6 bases). The CDR3 sequence is 12 residues long. Germline CDR1 is SGHDT and CDR2 is YYEEEE. V was cut by 7 bases and J by 8 bases, with 12 bases left in between. The CDR3 bases are TGTGCCAGCTGGGGGGATCCGGGGGAGCTGTTTTTT. Translating it yields CASWGDPGELFF. The full variable domain, completed using reference TRBV5-6 and TRBJ2-2, is DAGVTQSPTHLIKTRGQQVTLRCSPKSGHDTVSWYQQALGQGPQFIFQYYEEEERQRGNFPDRFSGHQFPNYSSELNVNALLLGDSALYLCASWGDPGELFFGEGSRLTVL.

The rearrangement uses TRBV7-2 and TRBJ2-6; TRBD2 matches 12 bases. The germline V gene encodes CDR1 SGHTA and CDR2 FQGNSA. J lost 1 base, V lost 5 bases, and 6 bases had no gene match. This CDR3 comprises 18 residues. CDR3 coding DNA: TGTGCCAGCAGCCTCGGGGGACTAGCGGGTTCTGGGGCCAACGTCCTGACTTTC. As protein: CASSLGGLAGSGANVLTF.

There are many counts of this clonotype. The chain couples TRBV10-2 to TRBJ2-7; TRBD2 might be the D (6 bases). Trimming pared 8 bases from V and 7 bases from J, leaving 15 bases between. Germline CDR1 and CDR2: WSHSY and SAAADI. The CDR3 spans 12 residues. CDR3 nucleotides: TGCGCCAGCGGAGGGCCGGTTGAGGAGCAGTACTTC. It specifies CASGGPVEEQYF.

The CDR3 nucleotides read TGTGCCACCCCTGCCTCGGGACCGGCTAACGGGAACACTGAAGCTTTCTTT. Protein product: CATPASGPANGNTEAFF. The genes are TRBV24-1 and TRBJ1-1; a weak D match, TRBD1 (5 bases). The CDR3 length is 17 residues. In germline, CDR1 is KGHDR, CDR2 SFDVKD. With 9 bases removed from V and 1 base from J, the gap between germline ends came to 23 bases.

This rearrangement joins TRBV7-6 to TRBJ2-7; D gene ambiguous. The ends were cut back, 1 base at V and 0 bases at J, with 10 bases in the middle. Germline V lookup: CDR1 SGHVS, CDR2 FNYEAQ. The CDR3 is made up of 15 amino acids. The CDR3 DNA reads TGTGCCAGCAGCTTAGGGATTGGTGGCTCCTACGAGCAGTACTTC. As protein: CASSLGIGGSYEQYF.

The chain combines TRBV7-2 with TRBJ2-7; D is perhaps TRBD1 (6 bases). CDR1 and CDR2 (germline): SGHTA, FQGNSA. The CDR3 totals 14 residues. V gave up 6 bases and J gave up 5 bases, with 17 bases separating them. The CDR3 bases are TGTGCCAGCAGGAAAACAGGGTTTGGTGACGAGCAGTACTTC. This sequence encodes CASRKTGFGDEQYF.

This chain joins TRBV20-1 and TRBJ2-7; D may be TRBD1 (6 bases). The germline gives CDR1 DFQATT, CDR2 SNEGSKA (reference sequence). V dropped 0 bases and J dropped 1 base, with 10 bases sitting between them. This CDR3 region has 14 residues. The CDR3: CSAREQGGSYEQYF. The CDR3, as DNA: TGCAGTGCTAGAGAACAGGGTGGGTCCTACGAGCAGTACTTC.

This clonotype was seen just once. The chain is built from TRBV10-3 and TRBJ2-2; 8 bases are shared with TRBD1. V shed 6 bases and J 4 bases; nucleotides not matched to a gene: 4. The CDR3 runs to 14 residues. Germline V gene lookup returns CDR1 ENHRY and CDR2 SYGVKD. The CDR3 loop reads CAIRTGVTTGELFF. DNA for the CDR3: TGTGCCATCAGGACAGGGGTAACCACCGGGGAGCTGTTTTTT.

The V call is TRBV19, the J call TRBJ2-1; a weak D match, TRBD2 (6 bases). Per the germline V gene, CDR1 is LNHDA and CDR2 is SQIVND (reference sequence). The V end lost 9 bases, the J end lost 14 bases, and 20 bases lay between the germline ends. There are 12 residues in the CDR3. The CDR3 here is CASRNGPGVEFF. In DNA form, the CDR3 reads TGTGCCAGCCGAAATGGCCCGGGGGTAGAGTTCTTC.

A word on this clonotype: A much bigger clone sits one base away, suggesting this may be a read error. V gene TRBV5-4 combines with J gene TRBJ1-1, with TRBD1 as a possible D gene (5 bases). The CDR3 loop spans 15 amino acids. The V gene's germline CDR1 is SGHNT and CDR2 YYREEE (reference sequence). CDR3 bases: TGTGCCAGCAGCGCAGCCACGACAGCGAACACTGTAGCTTTCTTT. It specifies CASSAATTANTVAFF.